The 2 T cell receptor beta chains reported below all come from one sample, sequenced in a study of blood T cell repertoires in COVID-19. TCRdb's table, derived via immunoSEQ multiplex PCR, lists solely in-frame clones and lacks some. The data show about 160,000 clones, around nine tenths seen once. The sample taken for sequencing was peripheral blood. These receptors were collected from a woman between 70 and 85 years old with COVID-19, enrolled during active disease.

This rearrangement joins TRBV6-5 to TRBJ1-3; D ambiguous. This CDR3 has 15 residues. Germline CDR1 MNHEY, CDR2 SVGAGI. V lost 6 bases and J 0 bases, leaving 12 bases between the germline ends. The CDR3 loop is CASSDHRRSGNTIYF. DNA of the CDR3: TGTGCCAGCAGCGATCACAGACGCTCTGGAAACACCATATATTTT.

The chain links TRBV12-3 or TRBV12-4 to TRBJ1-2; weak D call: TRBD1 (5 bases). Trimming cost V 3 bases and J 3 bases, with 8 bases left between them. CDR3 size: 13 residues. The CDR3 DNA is TGTGCCAGCAGTTTCGACAGCTACTATGGCTACACCTTC. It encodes CASSFDSYYGYTF.